Below are 3 T cell receptor beta chains sequenced from a single sample in a study of OX40 agonist ivuxolimab in advanced cancers. Sequencing used immunoSEQ multiplex PCR; TCRdb keeps in-frame clones, though not all of them. The sample has 53,000 or so clones, less than 85% seen once; the top ten hold about an eighth. The input for sequencing was CD4+ or CD8+ T cells sorted from blood, taken in a trial of the OX40 agonist ivuxolimab. All receptors derive from an adult with an advanced solid tumor such as melanoma, head and neck, liver or kidney cancer.

This chain joins TRBV5-1 and TRBJ1-4, with D hard to call. Germline V CDR1 and CDR2: SGHRS, YFSETQ. Trimming shortened V by 3 bases and J by 2 bases, and 14 bases separated the two germline ends. The CDR3 is 16 amino acids. The CDR3 loop reads CASSSEGGLTNEKLFF. The CDR3 region has the DNA TGCGCCAGCAGCTCCGAGGGTGGACTGACTAATGAAAAACTGTTTTTT.

The chain couples TRBV28 to TRBJ1-1; tentative D call: TRBD1 (5 bases). The CDR3 has 17 residues. Germline loops: CDR1 MDHEN, CDR2 SYDVKM. Trimming removed 4 bases from V and 1 base from J, with 19 bases in between. In DNA form, the CDR3 reads TGTGCCAGCAGTTACCCTGTCCTGGCGACAGCGAACACTGAAGCTTTCTTT. Translation gives CASSYPVLATANTEAFF.

This rearrangement joins TRBV6-6 to TRBJ2-7; D not resolved. Germline V gene sequence: CDR1 MNHNY, CDR2 SVGAGI (reference sequence). The CDR3 spans 11 residues. V lost 6 bases and J lost 3, with 6 bases in between. CDR3 in DNA: TGTGCCAGCAGGACCAACTACGAGCAGTACTTC. It translates to CASRTNYEQYF.